The 24 T cell receptor beta chains in this list originate from one sample, sequenced in a study of cytomegalovirus exposure and HLA in healthy donors. The PCR had 60 Vbeta and 13 Jbeta primers. TCRdb's copy holds only in-frame clones and misses some; the assay was immunoSEQ multiplex PCR. The table has under 150,000 clones, roughly 79% seen once. Material: PBMCs. Source of these receptors: a woman between 18 and 29 years old in good health and CMV-seronegative.

V usage is TRBV27 and J usage is TRBJ1-1, with unresolved D. With 2 bases removed from V and 5 bases from J, the gap between germline ends came to 12 bases. CDR1 is MNHEY and CDR2 is SMNVEV in the germline V gene (reference sequence). CDR3 length: 14 residues. The CDR3 here is CASSLAGSRTEAFF. The CDR3 bases are TGTGCCAGCAGTTTAGCGGGAAGTCGGACTGAAGCTTTCTTT.

This clone occurred a few times. The chain employs TRBV6-5 and TRBJ2-7; D perhaps matches TRBD2 (7 bases). Trimming removed 0 bases from V and 2 bases from J, with 14 bases in between. This CDR3 region has 16 residues. Germline V gives CDR1 MNHEY, CDR2 SVGAGI. This CDR3 is CASSYSSGGLTYEQYF. CDR3 bases: TGTGCCAGCAGTTACTCGTCCGGGGGGCTGACCTACGAGCAGTACTTC.

This sequence joins TRBV4-1 and TRBJ1-3; TRBD1 is a possible D gene (6 bases). The CDR3 is 17 amino acids. The germline gives CDR1 MGHRA, CDR2 YSYEKL. Trimming cost V 5 bases and J 0 bases, with 17 bases left between them. This CDR3 reads CASSSPPGTTSGNTIYF. CDR3 DNA sequence: TGCGCCAGCAGCTCTCCCCCCGGGACAACCTCTGGAAACACCATATATTTT.

The rearrangement joins TRBV5-4 to TRBJ1-4; D gene ambiguous. CDR3 length: 14 residues. Per germline, CDR1 SGHNT and CDR2 YYREEE (reference sequence). V lost 4 bases to trimming and J lost 0 bases, with 7 bases between them. The CDR3 protein is CASSRGTTNEKLFF. DNA of the CDR3: TGTGCCAGCAGCCGGGGTACAACTAATGAAAAACTGTTTTTT.

This rearrangement joins TRBV7-9 to TRBJ1-2; tentative D call: TRBD1 (5 bases). Between the trimmed V and J ends, which lost 0 bases and 3 bases, there was a span of 14 bases. The CDR3 covers 16 residues. The germline CDR1 and CDR2 sequences are SEHNR and FQNEAQ (reference sequence). This CDR3 is CASSLALAGDYYGYTF. CDR3 sequence (DNA): TGTGCCAGCAGCTTAGCCCTTGCCGGGGACTACTATGGCTACACCTTC. The full variable domain, with the rest looked up from reference TRBV7-9 and TRBJ1-2, is DTGVSQNPRHKITKRGQNVTFRCDPISEHNRLYWYRQTLGQGPEFLTYFQNEAQLEKSRLLSDRFSAERPKGSFSTLEIQRTEQGDSAMYLCASSLALAGDYYGYTFGSGTRLTVV.

In this sample, this clone turned up a few times. The rearrangement joins TRBV28 to TRBJ1-5; TRBD1 matches at 7 bases. Germline lookup yields CDR1 MDHEN and CDR2 SYDVKM. This CDR3 region has 13 residues. V was clipped by 6 bases and J by 5 bases; unmatched bases: 4. The CDR3 DNA follows: TGTGCCAGCAGCCTCGACAGGGATCAGCCCCAGCATTTT. It is translated as CASSLDRDQPQHF.

This chain uses TRBV6-6 with TRBJ1-5; the D gene is possibly TRBD1 (5 bases). V was clipped by 9 bases and J by 4 bases, with 13 bases between them. Germline CDR1 and CDR2: MNHNY and SVGAGI (reference sequence). The length of the CDR3 is 13 residues. CDR3 bases: TGTGCCAGTCTGCAGGGTGGGAATCAGCCCCAGCATTTT. Protein: CASLQGGNQPQHF.

The sample holds one count of this clone. This chain joins TRBV4-1 and TRBJ2-3; no reliable D call. Germline CDR1 and CDR2: MGHRA and YSYEKL. V was clipped by 2 bases and J by 5 bases, with 11 bases between them. This CDR3 has 14 amino acids. CDR3 nucleotides: TGCGCCAGCAGCCAAAGACAAGGCCAAGATACGCAGTATTTT. This sequence encodes CASSQRQGQDTQYF.

Comments on this clone: The sample carries other DNA sequences with the same CDR3. The chain recombines TRBV9 with TRBJ2-2; D uncertain. The CDR3 loop spans 12 amino acids. V lost 0 bases and J lost 7, with 4 bases in between. Germline CDR1 and CDR2: SGDLS and YYNGEE. The CDR3 loop is CASSVGGGELFF. The CDR3, as DNA: TGTGCCAGCAGCGTAGGAGGCGGGGAGCTGTTTTTT.

This clone appeared a few times. The chain links TRBV13 to TRBJ2-5; 8 bases map to TRBD1. Germline lookup yields CDR1 PRHDT and CDR2 FYEKMQ (reference sequence). The CDR3 is 16 amino acids. V lost 4 bases and J lost 7; bases outside the gene matches: 14. Here the CDR3 DNA reads TGTGCCAGCAGCTCAGTGGACAGCAGGGGGCGGGTGACCCAGTACTTC. Amino acid sequence: CASSSVDSRGRVTQYF.

CDR3 sequence: CASNPLGENYGYTF. As DNA, the CDR3 is TGTGCCAGCAACCCCCTCGGTGAGAACTATGGCTACACCTTC. The chain joins TRBV7-9 to TRBJ1-2; D call uncertain. V dropped 7 bases and J dropped 2 bases, with 14 bases sitting between them. CDR3 size: 14 residues. Looked up from germline, CDR1 is SEHNR and CDR2 is FQNEAQ (reference sequence). Supplemented by reference TRBV7-9 and TRBJ1-2, the full variable domain reads DTGVSQNPRHKITKRGQNVTFRCDPISEHNRLYWYRQTLGQGPEFLTYFQNEAQLEKSRLLSDRFSAERPKGSFSTLEIQRTEQGDSAMYLCASNPLGENYGYTFGSGTRLTVV.

A few counts support this clone. The J gene is TRBJ1-4, the V gene TRBV9, with D hard to call. There are 17 residues in the CDR3. Germline V CDR1 and CDR2: SGDLS, YYNGEE. Between the trimmed V and J ends, which lost 4 bases and 5 bases, there was a span of 21 bases. CDR3 nucleotides: TGTGCCAGCAGCTCCGGAGGGAGGGCCGGGCAAAATGAAAAACTGTTTTTT. Its protein product is CASSSGGRAGQNEKLFF.

V and J are TRBV6-6 and TRBJ2-5; 11 nucleotides agree with TRBD2. Germline values: CDR1 MNHNY, CDR2 SVGAGI (reference sequence). The ends lost 5 bases at V and 0 bases at J; junction bases unmatched: 5. There are 16 residues in the CDR3. The CDR3 DNA reads TGTGCCAGCAGTCGCCGACTAGCGGGGTACCAAGAGACCCAGTACTTC. It yields the protein CASSRRLAGYQETQYF.

The rearrangement joins TRBV5-6 to TRBJ1-6, with D tentatively TRBD1 (5 bases). The CDR3 runs 15 residues. Trimming shortened V by 4 bases and J by 8 bases, and 16 bases separated the two germline ends. Germline assignment: CDR1 SGHDT and CDR2 YYEEEE. The CDR3 DNA follows: TGTGCCAGCAGCCCCGGGGGGGATTTGGATTCACCCCTCCACTTT. It codes for CASSPGGDLDSPLHF.

The chain has TRBV30 and TRBJ1-2, with 7 bases fitting TRBD1. The CDR3 extends over 12 amino acids. Germline loops: CDR1 GTSNPN, CDR2 SVGIG (reference sequence). V lost 7 bases and J lost 4; bases outside the gene matches: 6. The chain's CDR3 is CASDRETYGYTF. DNA of the CDR3: TGTGCCTCAGACAGGGAAACCTATGGCTACACCTTC. Filled out from reference TRBV30 and TRBJ1-2, the complete variable domain reads SQTIHQWPATLVQPVGSPLSLECTVEGTSNPNLYWYRQAAGRGLQLLFYSVGIGQISSEVPQNLSASRPQDRQFILSSKKLLLSDSGFYLCASDRETYGYTFGSGTRLTVV.

The rearrangement uses TRBV28 and TRBJ1-2; 9 nucleotides align to TRBD1. The CDR3 covers 13 residues. Germline loops: CDR1 MDHEN, CDR2 SYDVKM. V shed 8 bases, J shed 6 bases, and the junction held 7 bases outside the gene matches. The CDR3 region is CASLNRGQNGYTF. The CDR3, as DNA: TGTGCCAGCCTTAACAGGGGGCAAAATGGCTACACCTTC.

In DNA form, the CDR3 reads TGTGCCAGTAGTTCCAGGGCAGACGTGCGTGAAAAACTGTTTTTT. Protein: CASSSRADVREKLFF. The rearrangement links TRBV19 to TRBJ1-4; TRBD1 is a possible D gene (5 bases). Per germline, CDR1 LNHDA and CDR2 SQIVND (reference sequence). The CDR3 has 15 amino acids. The V end was cut by 5 bases, the J end by 7 bases, with 17 bases between.

The V and J genes are TRBV27 and TRBJ2-3, with 7 bases lining up with TRBD2. Germline V gene sequence: CDR1 MNHEY, CDR2 SMNVEV (reference sequence). V lost 5 bases and J lost 1; bases outside the gene matches: 9. This CDR3 is built from 16 residues. Here the CDR3 DNA reads TGTGCCAGCAGTCCCTTCAAGCGGGGTGGCACAGATACGCAGTATTTT. It encodes CASSPFKRGGTDTQYF.

For this clone: Other DNA sequences from this sample encode an identical CDR3 as well. The V and J genes are TRBV7-3 and TRBJ1-1; TRBD1 agrees at 7 bases. Losses at the gene ends were 3 bases for V and 0 bases for J; bases not matched to a gene: 1. The CDR3 runs 14 residues. CDR1 and CDR2 (germline): SGHTA, FQGTGA. For the CDR3, the DNA is TGTGCCAGCAGCTTGGGACAGATGAACACTGAAGCTTTCTTT. Amino acid sequence: CASSLGQMNTEAFF.

The V call is TRBV30, the J call TRBJ2-7; tentatively, D is TRBD2 (7 bases). Per germline, CDR1 GTSNPN and CDR2 SVGIG (reference sequence). The CDR3 consists of 12 residues. CDR3 DNA: TGTGCTTCGGGGGGCCCGGGCTACGAGCAGTACTTC. It encodes CASGGPGYEQYF.

The chain joins TRBV30 to TRBJ1-1; weak D call: TRBD1 (5 bases). Trimming cost V 4 bases and J 4 bases, with 13 bases left between them. The CDR3 sequence is 13 residues long. Germline V gene sequence: CDR1 GTSNPN, CDR2 SVGIG (reference sequence). In DNA form, the CDR3 reads TGTGCCTGGACCGTTAGGGGTCGCACTGAAGCTTTCTTT. Amino acid sequence: CAWTVRGRTEAFF.

This clone has a handful of counts. This chain joins TRBV27 and TRBJ1-2; the match to TRBD1 covers 11 bases. The CDR3 extends over 16 amino acids. V shed 5 bases and J 7 bases; nucleotides not matched to a gene: 12. Germline CDR1 is MNHEY and CDR2 is SMNVEV (reference sequence). CDR3 bases: TGTGCCAGCAGTACCGGACAGGGGGCGAGGTTAGTTGGCTACACCTTC. Protein product: CASSTGQGARLVGYTF.

The chain has TRBV30 and TRBJ1-3; D is unclear. The ends were cut back, 3 bases at V and 0 bases at J, with 6 bases in the middle. The CDR3 extends over 13 amino acids. In germline, CDR1 is GTSNPN, CDR2 SVGIG (reference sequence). The CDR3 loop is CAWSMSSGNTIYF. The DNA of the CDR3 is TGTGCCTGGAGCATGAGCTCTGGAAACACCATATATTTT.

V usage is TRBV5-8 and J usage is TRBJ2-5, with no clear D. The V gene lost 3 bases and the J gene lost 0 bases, with 12 bases spanning the gap. CDR1 and CDR2 (germline): SGHTS, YDEGEE. The CDR3 has 15 residues. CDR3 in DNA: TGTGCCAGCAGCTCAACCGACTCGTACCAAGAGACCCAGTACTTC. Translated, it gives CASSSTDSYQETQYF.